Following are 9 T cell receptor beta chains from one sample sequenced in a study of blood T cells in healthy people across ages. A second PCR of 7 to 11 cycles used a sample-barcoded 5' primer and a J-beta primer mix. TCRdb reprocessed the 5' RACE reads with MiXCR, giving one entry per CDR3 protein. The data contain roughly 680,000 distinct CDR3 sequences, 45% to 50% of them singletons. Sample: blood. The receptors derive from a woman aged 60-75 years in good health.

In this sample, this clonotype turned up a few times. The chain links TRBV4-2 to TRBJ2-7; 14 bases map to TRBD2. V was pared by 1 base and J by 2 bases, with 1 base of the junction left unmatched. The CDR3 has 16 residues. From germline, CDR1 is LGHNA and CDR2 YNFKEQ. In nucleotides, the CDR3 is TGTGCCAGCAGCCAAGGGGGACTAGCGGGAGCCTACGAGCAGTACTTC. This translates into CASSQGGLAGAYEQYF.

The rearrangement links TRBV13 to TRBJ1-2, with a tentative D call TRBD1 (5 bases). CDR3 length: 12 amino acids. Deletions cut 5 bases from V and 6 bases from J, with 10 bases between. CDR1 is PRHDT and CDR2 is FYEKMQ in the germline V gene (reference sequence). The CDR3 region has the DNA TGTGCCAGCAGCGTCAGGGAACATGGCTACACCTTC. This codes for CASSVREHGYTF.

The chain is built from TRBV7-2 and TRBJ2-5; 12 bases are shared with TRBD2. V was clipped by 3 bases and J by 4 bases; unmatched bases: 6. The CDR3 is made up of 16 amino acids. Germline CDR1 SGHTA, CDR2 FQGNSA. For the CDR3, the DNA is TGTGCCAGCAGCTTGGCTAGCGGGAGGGCCTCAGAGACCCAGTACTTC. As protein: CASSLASGRASETQYF.

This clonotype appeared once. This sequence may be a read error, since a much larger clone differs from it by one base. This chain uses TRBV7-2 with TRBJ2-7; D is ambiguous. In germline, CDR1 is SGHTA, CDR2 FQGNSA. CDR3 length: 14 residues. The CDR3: CACSSPGSTYEQYF. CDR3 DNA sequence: TGTGCCTGCAGCTCGCCAGGTTCCACCTACGAGCAGTACTTC.

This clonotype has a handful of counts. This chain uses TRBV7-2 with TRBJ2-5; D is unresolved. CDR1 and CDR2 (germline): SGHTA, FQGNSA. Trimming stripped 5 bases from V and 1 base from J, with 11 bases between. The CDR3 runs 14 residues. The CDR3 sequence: CASSQTWSQETQYF. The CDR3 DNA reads TGTGCCAGCAGCCAGACATGGAGCCAAGAGACCCAGTACTTC.

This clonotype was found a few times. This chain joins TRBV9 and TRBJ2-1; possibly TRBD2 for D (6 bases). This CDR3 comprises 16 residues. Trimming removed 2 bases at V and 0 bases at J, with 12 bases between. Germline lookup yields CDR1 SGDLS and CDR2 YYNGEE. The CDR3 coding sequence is TGTGCCAGCAGCGTCGTCGGGAGTGTCTCCTACAATGAGCAGTTCTTC. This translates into CASSVVGSVSYNEQFF.

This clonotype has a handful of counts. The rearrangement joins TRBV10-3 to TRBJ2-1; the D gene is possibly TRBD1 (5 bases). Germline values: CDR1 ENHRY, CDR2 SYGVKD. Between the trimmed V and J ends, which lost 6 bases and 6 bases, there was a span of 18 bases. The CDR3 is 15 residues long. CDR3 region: CAIRATTGFVNEQFF. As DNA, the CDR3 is TGTGCCATCAGAGCCACCACAGGCTTTGTCAATGAGCAGTTCTTC.

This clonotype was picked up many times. The CDR3 region is CASSQGVGTANSYEQYF. In nucleotides, the CDR3 is TGCGCCAGCAGCCAAGGGGTTGGGACAGCGAACTCCTACGAGCAGTACTTC. V usage is TRBV4-1 and J usage is TRBJ2-7, with 7 bases that match TRBD1. CDR1 is MGHRA, CDR2 YSYEKL, per germline. Trimming at V came to 1 base and at J to 0 bases, leaving 9 bases not matched to a gene. The CDR3 is made up of 17 amino acids.

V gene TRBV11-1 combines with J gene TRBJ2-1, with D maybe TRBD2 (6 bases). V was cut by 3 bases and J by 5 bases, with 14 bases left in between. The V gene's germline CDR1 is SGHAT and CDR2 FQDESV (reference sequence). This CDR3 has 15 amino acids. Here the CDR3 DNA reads TGTGCCAGCAGCTTCTTAGACGGGGGTAACAATGAGCAGTTCTTC. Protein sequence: CASSFLDGGNNEQFF. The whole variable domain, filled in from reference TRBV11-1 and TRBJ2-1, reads EAEVAQSPRYKITEKSQAVAFWCDPISGHATLYWYRQILGQGPELLVQFQDESVVDDSQLPKDRFSAERLKGVDSTLKIQPAELGDSAMYLCASSFLDGGNNEQFFGPGTRLTVL.